The 9 T cell receptor beta chains presented below share a single source sample, sequenced in a study of T cell responses to AZD1222 COVID-19 vaccine. The repertoire was sequenced with immunoSEQ multiplex PCR; TCRdb's copy has only in-frame clones and lacks some. The table records 95,000 to 150,000 clones, over 75% of them present only once. This specimen was peripheral blood, taken on day 0 of AZD1222 vaccination. These receptors originate from an adult in good health.

The CDR3 DNA reads TGTGCCAGCAGCAGGGGGTCTGGAAACACCATATATTTT. Amino acids: CASSRGSGNTIYF. This chain uses TRBV6-5 with TRBJ1-3; 7 nucleotides agree with TRBD1. Germline-derived CDR1 and CDR2 are MNHEY and SVGAGI. V was clipped by 6 bases and J by 1 base; unmatched bases: 0. The CDR3 loop spans 13 amino acids.

The chain couples TRBV5-4 to TRBJ1-1, with D uncertain. V lost 5 bases, J lost 1 base, and 24 bases lay in between. The CDR3 runs 18 residues. CDR1 and CDR2 (germline): SGHNT, YYREEE (reference sequence). The CDR3 spells CASSPFKIGPPQNTEAFF. In DNA, the CDR3 is TGTGCCAGCAGTCCATTTAAAATAGGGCCCCCTCAGAACACTGAAGCTTTCTTT. The entire variable domain, with the rest obtained from reference TRBV5-4 and TRBJ1-1, is as follows: ETGVTQSPTHLIKTRGQQVTLRCSSQSGHNTVSWYQQALGQGPQFIFQYYREEENGRGNFPPRFSGLQFPNYSSELNVNALELDDSALYLCASSPFKIGPPQNTEAFFGQGTRLTVV.

The genes are TRBV6-5 and TRBJ1-2, with TRBD1 matching over 10 bases. Looked up from germline, CDR1 is MNHEY and CDR2 is SVGAGI. This CDR3 region has 15 residues. V dropped 4 bases and J dropped 4; count of bases not matched to a gene: 6. CDR3 sequence (DNA): TGTGCCAGCAGTTTCCTCCGGGACAGGGGCTATGGCTACACCTTC. Translation: CASSFLRDRGYGYTF.

The chain has TRBV6-5 and TRBJ2-2; a weak D match, TRBD2 (5 bases). V was pared by 7 bases and J by 6 bases, with 15 bases between. Germline CDR1 is MNHEY and CDR2 is SVGAGI. The CDR3 runs to 14 residues. As DNA, the CDR3 is TGTGCCAGCACTCAACCGGGGTTACCCGGGGAGCTGTTTTTT. It yields the protein CASTQPGLPGELFF.

This clone was observed a few times. V and J are TRBV29-1 and TRBJ1-1, with D perhaps matching TRBD1 (5 bases). The CDR3 is 11 residues long. Trimming took 3 bases from V and 8 from J, leaving 10 bases between them. Germline V gene data show CDR1 as SQVTM and CDR2 as ANQGSEA. CDR3 sequence (DNA): TGCAGCGTTGAGAGGGGACCCGAAGCTTTCTTT. It translates to CSVERGPEAFF.

This clone was detected a few times. The V call is TRBV7-9, the J call TRBJ2-7, with a weak D call TRBD2 (5 bases). Trimming took 9 bases from V and 2 from J, leaving 14 bases between them. Germline loops: CDR1 SEHNR, CDR2 FQNEAQ (reference sequence). The CDR3 loop spans 13 amino acids. The CDR3 bases are TGTGCCAGTGGGGAGACGCCGACCTACGAGCAGTACTTC. This sequence encodes CASGETPTYEQYF.

The chain employs TRBV7-9 and TRBJ2-3, with a tentative D call TRBD1 (5 bases). The V gene's germline CDR1 is SEHNR and CDR2 FQNEAQ (reference sequence). The V and J ends lost 8 bases and 1 base respectively, with 19 bases between them. This CDR3 is 16 amino acids long. CDR3: CASLAELRVGTDTQYF. The CDR3 coding sequence is TGTGCCAGCCTTGCCGAACTCAGGGTGGGCACAGATACGCAGTATTTT.

This chain uses TRBV5-6 with TRBJ2-1; 13 bases align to TRBD2. This CDR3 is 17 amino acids long. J gave up 3 bases and V 2 bases, and 5 bases lay outside the gene matches. The V gene's germline CDR1 is SGHDT and CDR2 YYEEEE. The CDR3 DNA is TGTGCCAGCAGCTTTAAGGGACTAGCGGGACTCTACAATGAGCAGTTCTTC. As protein: CASSFKGLAGLYNEQFF. The full variable domain, its missing parts supplied by reference TRBV5-6 and TRBJ2-1, is DAGVTQSPTHLIKTRGQQVTLRCSPKSGHDTVSWYQQALGQGPQFIFQYYEEEERQRGNFPDRFSGHQFPNYSSELNVNALLLGDSALYLCASSFKGLAGLYNEQFFGPGTRLTVL.

The chain combines TRBV6-5 with TRBJ1-2; maybe TRBD1 (5 bases). Germline CDR1 is MNHEY and CDR2 is SVGAGI. Between the trimmed V and J ends, which lost 7 bases and 4 bases, there was a span of 16 bases. The CDR3 spans 14 residues. The CDR3 region is CASKVAPGGYGYTF. CDR3 in DNA: TGTGCCAGCAAAGTCGCCCCGGGGGGCTATGGCTACACCTTC.